This T cell receptor beta chain derives from a study of OX40 agonist ivuxolimab in advanced cancers. Notes on the research overall: Ivuxolimab, which targeted the costimulatory receptor OX40 (CD134), was an agonistic, fully human IgG2 monoclonal antibody. Of the 50 to 55 dose-escalation patients, hepatocellular carcinoma was present in approximately 20, melanoma in approximately 15, renal cell carcinoma in 9 and head and neck cancer in 9. Three dose-escalation patients achieved partial responses, one with hepatocellular carcinoma and two with cutaneous melanoma. Prior anti-PD-1, anti-PD-L1 or anti-CTLA-4 therapy was permitted, and roughly two fifths of dose-escalation patients had received checkpoint inhibitors. Intravenous ivuxolimab was administered to patients every 2 weeks at six dose levels: 0.01, 0.1, 0.3, 1.5, 3 and 10 mg/kg. In the dose-escalation cohort, approximately 80% of patients were male, and the mean age was 60 years with a range of roughly 20 to 85. The purpose of peripheral TCRbeta sequencing was to test whether ivuxolimab changed TCR sequence diversity and led to clonal T-cell expansion. The monotherapy dose-escalation portion (N ≈ 55 patients) of the phase I ivuxolimab trial is reported in the paper.

Patients with a history of autoimmune disease or receiving systemic immunosuppression were excluded from the trial. In every dose cohort, peripheral blood was drawn for TCR sequencing at baseline, cycle 4 day 1, and cycle 7 day 1. Samples came from an open-label, multicenter, first-in-human phase I dose-escalation trial of ivuxolimab. Adults with locally advanced or metastatic melanoma, renal cell, hepatocellular, or head and neck squamous cell carcinoma were enrolled in the trial. Before TCR sequencing, CD4+ T cells and CD8+ T cells were sorted from peripheral blood as separate populations. The CDR3 contains 16 residues, cysteine and phenylalanine counted. The read is trimmed to its CDR3 DNA, 48 bases read in frame from base 1. Looking up the germline V gene yields CDR1 MNHEY and CDR2 SVGAGI. A distance of 15 bases separates the germline ends of V and J, which lose 2 bases and 1 base respectively.

General findings and caveats noted by the study authors: The antigen specificity of the peripheral T cells that underwent clonal expansion was not determined. Low levels of normalized T-cell clonal expansion were also seen in some patients who did not respond. At doses of 0.1 to 3.0 mg/kg, clonal expansion of both CD4+ and CD8+ blood T cells was observed from baseline to week 6. After ivuxolimab, expanded clones were on average more numerous among CD8+ T cells than among CD4+ T cells. Partial responders in the 0.1-3.0 mg/kg groups had among the lowest normalized peripheral clonal expansion, especially among CD8+ T cells.

Genomic DNA was extracted from sorted cells for sequencing of the TCRbeta CDR3 region. TCRbeta CDR3 regions were sequenced using the immunoSEQ Assay. TCRdb holds this immuneACCESS table with in-frame rearrangements only. Some clones are missing; in checked studies, unresolved V genes explain under half, and the rest has no known cause. A total of approximately 99,000 clones appear in this sample, approximately 90% of them only once. Over 0.6% of the sample lies in the top ten. Turning to this clone: The clone's antigen remains unknown. Base quality data are lacking; no much larger clone is found one base away.

Sample: CD4+ or CD8+ T cells sorted from blood, taken in a trial of the OX40 agonist ivuxolimab. The rearranged chain carries TRBV6-5 and TRBJ2-7, with the D gene not confidently named. This sequence was found in an adult with an advanced solid tumor such as melanoma, head and neck, liver or kidney cancer. The sequenced DNA is TGTGCCAGCAGTTACCAAGGGCCCCCCATATCCTACGAGCAGTACTTC. This encodes CASSYQGPPISYEQYF.